The T cell receptor (beta chain) under discussion was sequenced for a study of T cells in tumors after PD-1 blockade. Site-matched primary tumor biopsies were taken before and after PD-1 blockade. Trimming shortened V by 2 bases and J by 2 bases, and 11 bases separated the two germline ends. CDR1 is SGHRS, CDR2 YFSETQ, per germline. This CDR3 has 15 amino acids. TCRdb keeps only in-frame clones here, not all; method: immunoSEQ multiplex PCR. The sample includes about 4,000 clones, 65% to 75% seen only once; the top ten take roughly 13%. General study results and limits: After therapy, most expanded exhausted CD8+ clones were absent pre-treatment, suggesting clonal replacement.

Comments on this clone: The antigen is unknown.

This sequence originates from a human donor with basal cell carcinoma. The specimen was tumor tissue, collected before anti-PD-1 treatment. This sequence joins TRBV5-1 and TRBJ1-5; D is perhaps TRBD1 (5 bases). The DNA for the CDR3 is TGCGCCAGCAGCTTATCGGGGGAGGGCAATCAGCCCCAGCATTTT. Protein: CASSLSGEGNQPQHF.